Listed here are 3 T cell receptor beta chains from one sample, sequenced in a study of cytomegalovirus exposure and HLA in healthy donors. The PCR ran on 60 Vbeta and 13 Jbeta primers. TCRdb's copy holds only in-frame clones and misses some; the assay was immunoSEQ multiplex PCR. The repertoire holds 210,000 or so clones, with approximately 80% as singletons. The specimen sequenced was PBMCs. These receptors originate from a woman aged 50 to 65 in good health and CMV-seropositive.

V usage is TRBV19 and J usage is TRBJ1-5; 7 nucleotides match TRBD1. Looked up from germline, CDR1 is LNHDA and CDR2 is SQIVND (reference sequence). Trimming cost V 0 bases and J 7 bases; bases outside gene matches: 6. The CDR3 length is 15 residues. The CDR3 loop reads CASSIDGTVNQPQHF. Written as DNA, the CDR3 is TGTGCCAGTAGTATAGACGGGACAGTGAACCAGCCCCAGCATTTT.

V is TRBV7-9 and J is TRBJ1-1; D may be TRBD1 (6 bases). CDR3 length equals 13 residues. The V gene's germline CDR1 is SEHNR and CDR2 FQNEAQ (reference sequence). V shed 5 bases and J shed 2 bases, with 9 bases lying between them. The CDR3 reads CASSLDSNTEAFF. Here the CDR3 DNA reads TGTGCCAGCAGCCTGGACAGCAACACTGAAGCTTTCTTT. Supplemented by reference TRBV7-9 and TRBJ1-1, the full variable domain reads DTGVSQNPRHKITKRGQNVTFRCDPISEHNRLYWYRQTLGQGPEFLTYFQNEAQLEKSRLLSDRFSAERPKGSFSTLEIQRTEQGDSAMYLCASSLDSNTEAFFGQGTRLTVV.

This chain joins TRBV7-8 and TRBJ2-1, with D possibly TRBD1 on 5 matching bases. Germline V CDR1 and CDR2: SGHVS, FQNEAQ. The CDR3 runs 16 residues. With 2 bases removed from V and 5 bases from J, the gap between germline ends came to 16 bases. The CDR3 sequence: CASSLYRGSTNNEQFF. The CDR3 nucleotides read TGTGCCAGCAGCTTATATAGGGGCTCAACCAACAATGAGCAGTTCTTC.